This TCR beta chain derives from a study of cytomegalovirus exposure and HLA in healthy donors. Study-wide findings and caveats: The study flagged some 170 TCR beta chains as cytomegalovirus-associated.

With regard to this clone: As yet, its antigen is unknown.

Clones were sequenced by immunoSEQ multiplex PCR, and TCRdb holds only the in-frame ones, with some missing. The sample lists 220,000 or so clones; roughly 84% were seen once. The germline V and J ends were trimmed by 6 bases and 7 bases, with 10 bases remaining between them. The germline CDR1 and CDR2 sequences are DFQATT and SNEGSKA (reference sequence). This CDR3 contains 11 residues. The V and J genes are TRBV20-1 and TRBJ2-1, with D possibly being TRBD1 (5 bases). The receptor's source is a woman under 30 in good health and CMV-seropositive. Material for sequencing was PBMCs. CDR3 amino acids: CSANRRNEQFF. The CDR3 nucleotides are TGCAGTGCGAACAGGAGAAATGAGCAGTTCTTC.